A selection of T cell receptor beta chains follows, all from one sample in a study of cytomegalovirus exposure and HLA in healthy donors. The method was immunoSEQ multiplex PCR; TCRdb's version includes in-frame clones alone and lacks a portion of them. The sample lists 85,000 to 130,000 clones, under 80% seen once, with roughly 6% in the top ten. Source material: PBMCs. These receptors were obtained from a woman aged 50 to 60 in good health and CMV-seropositive. Both conserved end residues are part of each CDR3. D genes are given only for firm matches.

>TRBV6-6|TRBD1
CASSSGTGVSGYTF
>TRBV5-6|TRBD1
CASSSETGGIYYGYTF
>TRBV5-1|TRBD1
CASSATGPGQGHTEAFF
>TRBV2|TRBD1
CASSEAGQGMGNTIYF
>TRBV4-3|TRBD1
CASSQSKRTGSTGELFF
>TRBV7-2|NA
CASSPGTSEPQHF
>TRBV6-5|TRBD1
CASRRTGGAGTEAFF
>TRBV9|TRBD1
CASSVSQGQGARVETQYF
>TRBV7-9|NA
CASRRAQNYGYTF
>TRBV4-1|TRBD2
CASSQDHRSTAGGDEQYF
>TRBV7-9|NA
CSSSFPPPRGNTGELFF
>TRBV7-8|NA
CASSFHDSPLHF
>TRBV11-3|NA
CASSRGARETQYF
>TRBV30|TRBD1
CAWGGQGNQPQHF
>TRBV18|NA
CASSPDNNYGYTF
>TRBV9|TRBD2
CASSVELRGGRGYNEQFF
>TRBV7-2|NA
CASSQVSGLEQYF
>TRBV6-5|NA
CASSYSDSSYEQYF
>TRBV7-9|NA
CASSLGASGANVLTF
>TRBV9|NA
CASSVDLHLTDTQYF
>TRBV27|NA
CASTYTRTRGSPNSPLHF
>TRBV11-2|TRBD2
CASSLAGGPGTQYF
>TRBV5-1|TRBD2
CASSHGTTEETQYF
>TRBV10-3|TRBD1
CAISESPGQGFTKNIQYF
>TRBV5-4|NA
CASSLEGAYNEQFF
>TRBV19|TRBD1
CASSSPGQGHYGYTF
>TRBV6-6|TRBD2
CASSYGLAEDTQYF
>TRBV4-1|TRBD1
CASSLGQGTPNSPLHF
>TRBV7-9|NA
CASSPPPEDTGELFF
>TRBV27|TRBD2
CASSTLGLAATYEQYF
>TRBV27|TRBD2
CASSLTRPRGGAQETQYF
>TRBV2|TRBD1
CASLLDRTSNQPQHF
>TRBV9|NA
CASSNTPGGANEKLFF
>TRBV10-3|TRBD1
CAARDRVQTEAFF
>TRBV6-5|NA
CASSYSTGDTEAFF
>TRBV4-2|TRBD2
CASTPLSGGANEQFF
>TRBV6-6|NA
CASSYDGTRTYEQYF
>TRBV29-1|TRBD2
CSVVGSGDSTDTQYF
>TRBV18|NA
CASSPGQGPTYEQYF
>TRBV9|NA
CASSGEPTGETEAFF
>TRBV30|TRBD1
CAWSMHRGAASNQPQHF
>TRBV19|TRBD1
CASSEGQGLDTQYF
>TRBV5-4|TRBD1
CASSPIGTGTLNTEAFF
>TRBV19|TRBD1
CASSIDQGTGGLGQPQHF
>TRBV18|NA
CASSPTLRFSVNTEAFF
>TRBV5-1|NA
CASSLLGGSTDTQYF
>TRBV29-1|TRBD2
CSVESGGFSYEQYF
>TRBV7-9|TRBD1
CSSSSTRTGFVYGYTF
>TRBV28|TRBD1
CASSPTGFGDQPQHF
>TRBV5-4|TRBD1
CASSFGDRGNTEAFF
>TRBV11-2|TRBD1
CASSRLGQGATTIYF
>TRBV6-5|NA
CASSYVPGNTEAFF
>TRBV11-2|TRBD1
CASSLNTGAKFF
>TRBV4-2|NA
CASSQDMQGLGEQFF
>TRBV10-3|NA
CAIMDISYNEQFF
>TRBV28|TRBD2
CASRGSGGAWNEQFF